The 9 T cell receptor beta chains given below trace back to one sample, sequenced in a study of blood T cell repertoires in COVID-19. Here immunoSEQ multiplex PCR was the method, and the copy in TCRdb shows in-frame clones only, minus some. The top ten hold 41% of the sample, which has 30,000 to 35,000 clones, more than 75% seen once. The material sequenced was peripheral blood. Source of these receptors: a man aged 80 or over with active or convalescent COVID-19.

CDR3 region: CASSPPTSGRPDTQYF. In nucleotides, the CDR3 is TGTGCCAGTAGTCCCCCAACTAGCGGGAGGCCAGATACGCAGTATTTT. V is TRBV19 and J is TRBJ2-3; 12 nucleotides align to TRBD2. Germline V CDR1 and CDR2: LNHDA, SQIVND (reference sequence). Germline trimming cut 5 bases from V and 4 bases from J; bases unmatched to any gene: 7. The CDR3 covers 16 residues.

V usage is TRBV6-5 and J usage is TRBJ2-1; 8 bases line up with TRBD2. The V gene's germline CDR1 is MNHEY and CDR2 SVGAGI. The CDR3 runs to 15 residues. The V gene end was trimmed by 5 bases and the J gene end by 4 bases; junction bases not matched to a gene: 7. The CDR3 loop is CASSTAGEGYNEQFF. DNA of the CDR3: TGTGCCAGCAGTACAGCGGGAGAAGGGTACAATGAGCAGTTCTTC.

The rearrangement uses TRBV11-3 and TRBJ2-1; D unresolved. The germline V gene encodes CDR1 SGHNT and CDR2 YENEEA. The V and J ends lost 1 base and 7 bases respectively, with 17 bases between them. The CDR3 has 16 residues. The CDR3 loop reads CASSLVRSRERNEQFF. The CDR3 coding sequence is TGTGCCAGCAGCTTAGTGCGATCCAGAGAGAGGAATGAGCAGTTCTTC. The full variable domain, its missing parts supplied by reference TRBV11-3 and TRBJ2-1, is EAGVVQSPRYKIIEKKQPVAFWCNPISGHNTLYWYLQNLGQGPELLIRYENEEAVDDSQLPKDRFSAERLKGVDSTLKIQPAELGDSAVYLCASSLVRSRERNEQFFGPGTRLTVL.

The chain uses TRBV19 and TRBJ1-6, with 8 nucleotides matching TRBD1. With 3 bases clipped from V and 10 bases from J, the junction kept 8 bases outside the gene matches. CDR1 and CDR2 (germline): LNHDA, SQIVND (reference sequence). The CDR3 spans 15 residues. CDR3: CASSIQGAVRSPLHF. The CDR3 coding sequence is TGTGCCAGTAGTATTCAGGGGGCGGTCAGATCACCCCTCCACTTT.

This chain connects TRBV10-3 to TRBJ2-1, with 9 bases fitting TRBD1. The CDR3 loop spans 15 amino acids. CDR1 is ENHRY, CDR2 SYGVKD, per germline. Trimming at V came to 6 bases and at J to 2 bases, leaving 5 bases not matched to a gene. The CDR3: CAIRGQGKAYNEQFF. The CDR3 DNA sequence: TGTGCCATCAGGGGACAGGGTAAGGCCTACAATGAGCAGTTCTTC.

This chain uses TRBV4-1 with TRBJ2-7, with a weak D call TRBD2 (7 bases). The CDR3 has 18 residues. V dropped 0 bases and J dropped 0 bases, with 18 bases sitting between them. Germline V gives CDR1 MGHRA, CDR2 YSYEKL. CDR3 region: CASSQDRSWGGTSYEQYF. The CDR3 DNA reads TGCGCCAGCAGCCAAGATCGGAGTTGGGGGGGCACCTCCTACGAGCAGTACTTC.

This sequence joins TRBV29-1 and TRBJ1-4; no clear D. Germline CDR1 reads SQVTM; CDR2 reads ANQGSEA. The CDR3 is 13 residues long. The V and J ends lost 4 bases and 6 bases respectively, with 12 bases between them. CDR3 residues: CSVGTRGYEKLFF. CDR3 nucleotides: TGCAGCGTTGGGACCCGGGGATATGAAAAACTGTTTTTT. The whole variable domain, remainder taken from reference TRBV29-1 and TRBJ1-4, is SAVISQKPSRDICQRGTSLTIQCQVDSQVTMMFWYRQQPGQSLTLIATANQGSEATYESGFVIDKFPISRPNLTFSTLTVSNMSPEDSSIYLCSVGTRGYEKLFFGSGTQLSVL.

This chain links TRBV30 with TRBJ2-4; 9 nucleotides match TRBD2. CDR3 length: 19 amino acids. V was pared by 2 bases and J by 1 base, with 15 bases of the junction left unmatched. The germline V gene has CDR1 GTSNPN and CDR2 SVGIG (reference sequence). Here the CDR3 DNA reads TGTGCCTGGAGTCAAACTAGCGGGCACTCGACACGGGCCAAAAACATTCAGTACTTC. Protein product: CAWSQTSGHSTRAKNIQYF.

The chain uses TRBV6-2 or TRBV6-3 and TRBJ2-7; 7 positions agree with TRBD1. Looked up from germline, CDR1 is MNHEY and CDR2 is SVGEGT. This CDR3 comprises 17 residues. V was clipped by 5 bases and J by 1 base; unmatched bases: 14. The chain's CDR3 is CASSRLGTLQGSYEQYF. CDR3 bases: TGTGCCAGCAGTCGCTTGGGGACCCTACAGGGGTCCTACGAGCAGTACTTC.